The subject of this entry is one T cell receptor beta chain. Its target antigen remains unknown. No base quality information exists; no much larger clone differs at one position. The donors were healthy, HIV-negative adults with no recently reported acute infections or vaccinations. Only Caucasian adults living in Nashville, Tennessee, USA were represented among the donors. The CD8 memory samples were a combination of magnetically selected CD45RO+ cells and CCR7-negative CD45RA+ effector memory (TemRA) cells. Blood was obtained by leukapheresis, after which PBMCs were separated by Ficoll-Histopaque density gradient centrifugation and cryopreserved in liquid nitrogen vapor phase. Analytical flow cytometry was used to check the purity and quantity of each magnetically sorted T cell population. Genomic DNA was isolated from each sorted fraction and quantified by UV absorbance on a Nanodrop 2000c. Using the deep immunoSEQ assay, multiplex PCR amplified TCR CDR3 regions from genomic DNA. Genomic DNA extracted from each cell subset was distributed evenly over all wells of several immunoSEQ 96-well plates, and each plate served as one replicate. For sorted subsets, each replicate PCR was loaded with roughly 0.2 ug genomic DNA, equivalent to 25,000 to 35,000 T cell genomes. Purified libraries were measured with a Qubit 3.0 fluorometer, size-checked on a Bioanalyzer 2100, and measured again with the KAPA Library Quantification kit. Every immunoSEQ 96-well plate was sequenced on a dedicated single-read 150-cycle Illumina NextSeq 550 flow cell. Concerning the study's data processing: The immunoSEQ output contained only junctional sequences without quality scores, so filtering could not match that applied to full-length reads. To assign V/J genes and CDR3, sequences were annotated using PyIR, a Python wrapper for IgBLAST v1.9, with IMGT germline references. Any read was removed if the V/J assignment was weak (E-value above 1e-6), the CDR3 was missing, or the read contained stop codons, out-of-frame junctions, or ambiguous translated residues. A V3J clonotype was defined by an identical inferred V gene, J gene, and CDR3 amino acid sequence. Percentage overlap between repertoires was computed as shared unique clonotypes divided by the size of the smaller repertoire. Richness of each repertoire was evaluated using RTK rarefaction, the Chao1 estimator, and Recon v2.1 estimates of unobserved clonotypes. Generation probabilities were computed with OLGA for all TCRbeta clonotypes obtained by the gDNA method from four donors. Imported from immuneACCESS, the table was reduced by TCRdb to in-frame sequences with V and J called. These copies leave out some clones; in studies compared against another copy, an unresolved V gene accounts for under half, and the cause of the remainder is not known. Clonal size and the V and J genes are those of that table, whereas D and trimming came from the DNA. Recorded for this sample are under 85,000 clones; 60% to 70% of them occurred a single time. Around 50% of the sample rests with the top ten.

The data derive from a study of shared clonotypes between healthy human individuals (dated by TCRdb to about 2020). With respect to the entire study: A couple of women and a few men aged 18 to 49 years were included in the cohort. For each donor, CD4 naive and CD4 memory were each run on three plates, CD8 naive on two plates, and CD8 memory on one plate. Between about 0.8 and 9 billion PBMCs per donor were obtained by leukapheresis. The study deeply sequenced blood TCR repertoires of about 5 healthy adults to estimate repertoire size and the extent of clonotype sharing between individuals. Different laboratories and diverse techniques were used to prepare libraries and sequence TCR repertoires, to increase sequencing depth and limit assay-specific biases.

The paper as a whole reports these results and caveats: Pairwise subsampling indicated that sequencing depth was expected to affect the degree of clonotype sharing among donors. Clonotypes shared by all four sorted-subset donors showed higher generation probabilities than non-shared clonotypes. Rarefaction of sorted-subset datasets indicated incomplete sequencing despite the large sequencing depth. Estimated clonotype richness was generally larger for naive than for memory subsets. Only blood was sampled, and tissue TCR repertoires likely differ from those in blood. Roughly 5% of naive CD4, 3.5% of naive CD8, around 2.3% of memory CD4, and approximately 0.39% of memory CD8 clonotypes were shared across several donors. Because the study included only a small number of donors, the genetic and exposure-history diversity represented was limited.

The junction shows trimming of 3 bases on V and 4 bases on J, plus 7 bases between the germline ends. The CDR3, from cysteine to phenylalanine, totals 13 residues. Just the 39-base CDR3 DNA is kept, in frame starting at base 1. From the germline V gene, CDR1 is SGHTA and CDR2 is FQGNSA. The V and J segments used are TRBV7-2 and TRBJ2-1; the D gene identity is not certain. This receptor was identified in a man younger than 45 in good health. The sequencing input was memory CD8+ T cells sorted from blood. According to the study, the label for this sample's cell subset or site signals: CD45RO+ cells pooled with CCR7-negative TemRA cells. The nucleotide sequence is given as TGTGCCAGCAGCTTGTTTCTATACAATGAGCAGTTCTTC. This is translated as CASSLFLYNEQFF.